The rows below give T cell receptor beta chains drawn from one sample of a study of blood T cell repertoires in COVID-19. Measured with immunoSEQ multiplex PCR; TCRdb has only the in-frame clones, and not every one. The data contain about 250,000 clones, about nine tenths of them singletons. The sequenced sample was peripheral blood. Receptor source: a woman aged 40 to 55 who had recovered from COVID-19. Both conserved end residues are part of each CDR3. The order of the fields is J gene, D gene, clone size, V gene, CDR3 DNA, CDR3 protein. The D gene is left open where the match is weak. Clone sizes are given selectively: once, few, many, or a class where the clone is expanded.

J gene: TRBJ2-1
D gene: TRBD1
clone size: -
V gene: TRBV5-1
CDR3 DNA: TGCGCCAGCAGCACAGGGGGGATTGCCTACAATGAGCAGTTCTTC
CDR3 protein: CASSTGGIAYNEQFF

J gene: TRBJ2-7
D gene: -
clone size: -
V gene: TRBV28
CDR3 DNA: TGTGCCAGCAGTTTATCGAGGGACAACTCCTACGAGCAGTACTTC
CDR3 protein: CASSLSRDNSYEQYF

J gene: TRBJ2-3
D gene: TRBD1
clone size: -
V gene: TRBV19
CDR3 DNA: TGTGCCAGTAGTGCAGGTACAGGGGCCGGCACAGATACGCAGTATTTT
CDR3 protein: CASSAGTGAGTDTQYF

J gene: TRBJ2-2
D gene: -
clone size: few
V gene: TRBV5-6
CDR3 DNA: TGTGCCAGCAGCTTTGGGCAGCCGAACACCGGGGAGCTGTTTTTT
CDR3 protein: CASSFGQPNTGELFF

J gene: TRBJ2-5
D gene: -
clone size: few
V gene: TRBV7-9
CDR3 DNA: TGTGCCAGCAGCGCAAATGAGCCCCAGTACTTC
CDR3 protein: CASSANEPQYF

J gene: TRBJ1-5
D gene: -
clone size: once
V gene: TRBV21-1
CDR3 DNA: TGTGCCAGCAGCAAAGGGAGCGTTTTTGAGCCCCAGCATTTT
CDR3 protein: CASSKGSVFEPQHF

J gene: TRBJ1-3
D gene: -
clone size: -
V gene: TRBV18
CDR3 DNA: TGTGCCAGCTCCCCAGACGCGGGTGGAAACACCATATATTTT
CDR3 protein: CASSPDAGGNTIYF

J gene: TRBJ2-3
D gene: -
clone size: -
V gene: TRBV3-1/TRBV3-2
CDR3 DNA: TGTGCCAGCAGCCTCTCTGATACGCAGTATTTT
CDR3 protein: CASSLSDTQYF

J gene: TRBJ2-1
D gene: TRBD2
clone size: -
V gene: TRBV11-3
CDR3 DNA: TGTGCCAGCAGCTTAGATAACGAGCGGGAGGGAATCGATGAGCAGTTCTTC
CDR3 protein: CASSLDNEREGIDEQFF

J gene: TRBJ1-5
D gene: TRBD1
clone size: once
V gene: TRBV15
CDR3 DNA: TGTGCCACCAGCAGACAAACAGGGGGCGCGGGCAATCAGCCCCAGCATTTT
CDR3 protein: CATSRQTGGAGNQPQHF

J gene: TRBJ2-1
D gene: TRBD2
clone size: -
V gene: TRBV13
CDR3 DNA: TGTGCCAGCAGTCCGAGCGGGAGGGCCGGGAATGAGCAGTTCTTC
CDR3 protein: CASSPSGRAGNEQFF

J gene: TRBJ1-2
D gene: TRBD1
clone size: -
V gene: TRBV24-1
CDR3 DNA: TGTGCCACCAGTGGAAGGGGACAGGGGGATTGGTATGGCTACACCTTC
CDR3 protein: CATSGRGQGDWYGYTF

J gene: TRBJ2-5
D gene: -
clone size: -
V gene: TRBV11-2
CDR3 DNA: TGTGCCAGCAGCCCCCAGAGGGGGCAAGAGACCCAGTACTTC
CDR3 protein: CASSPQRGQETQYF

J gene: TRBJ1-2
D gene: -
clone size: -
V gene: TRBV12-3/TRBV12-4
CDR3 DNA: TGTGCCAGCAGTTTTTTACGAGACTATGGCTACACCTTC
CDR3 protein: CASSFLRDYGYTF

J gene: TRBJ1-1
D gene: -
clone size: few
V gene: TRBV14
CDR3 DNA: TGTGCCAGCAGCCGCGCGTACACTGAAGCTTTCTTT
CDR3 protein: CASSRAYTEAFF

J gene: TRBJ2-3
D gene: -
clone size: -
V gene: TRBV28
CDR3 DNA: TGTGCCAGCAGTTTGAGAAGAACAGATACGCAGTATTTT
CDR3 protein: CASSLRRTDTQYF

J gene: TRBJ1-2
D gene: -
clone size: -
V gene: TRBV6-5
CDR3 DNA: TGTGCTTCCAGGAAGAGCCAGACAGTTAACTATGGCTACACCTTC
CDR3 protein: CASRKSQTVNYGYTF

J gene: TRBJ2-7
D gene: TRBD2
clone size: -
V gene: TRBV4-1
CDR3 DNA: TGCGCCAGCAGCCGGACTAGCGGTGAGATCAGCTCCTACGAGCAGTACTTC
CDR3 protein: CASSRTSGEISSYEQYF

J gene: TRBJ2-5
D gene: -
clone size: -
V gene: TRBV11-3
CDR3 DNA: TGTGCCAGCAGCTACAGGGGGGGTGGCGGAGAGACCCAGTACTTC
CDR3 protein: CASSYRGGGGETQYF

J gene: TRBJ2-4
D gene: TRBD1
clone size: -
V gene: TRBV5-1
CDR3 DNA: TGCGCCAGCAGCCCGACGGGACAGGGGGCAAAAAACATTCAGTACTTC
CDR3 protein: CASSPTGQGAKNIQYF

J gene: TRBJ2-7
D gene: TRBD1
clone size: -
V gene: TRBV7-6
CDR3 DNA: TGTGCCAGCAGCTTCCGTCAGGGGGCTGACTACGAGCAGTACTTC
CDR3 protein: CASSFRQGADYEQYF

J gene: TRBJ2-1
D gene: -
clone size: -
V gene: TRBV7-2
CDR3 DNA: TGTGCCAGCAGCGCCACCGTCCTAGGATTGGATGAGCAGTTCTTC
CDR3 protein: CASSATVLGLDEQFF

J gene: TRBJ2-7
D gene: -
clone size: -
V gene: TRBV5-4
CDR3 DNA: TGTGCCAGCAGCTTCCGGGGTTCCTACGAGCAGTACTTC
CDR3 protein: CASSFRGSYEQYF

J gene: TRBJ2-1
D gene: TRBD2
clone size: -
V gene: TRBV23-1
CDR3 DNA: TGCGCCAGCAGTCAATCCCCGGGACTAGCGGGCCTACATGAGCAGTTCTTC
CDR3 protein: CASSQSPGLAGLHEQFF

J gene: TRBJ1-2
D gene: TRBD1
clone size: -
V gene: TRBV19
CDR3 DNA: TGTGCCAGTAGTCAACAGGGGGGAGCTAACTATGGCTACACCTTC
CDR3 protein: CASSQQGGANYGYTF

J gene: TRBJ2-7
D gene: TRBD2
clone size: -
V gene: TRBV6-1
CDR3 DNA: TGTGCCAGCAGTGAACTGTCCGGGACTAGGAACTTC
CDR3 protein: CASSELSGTRNF

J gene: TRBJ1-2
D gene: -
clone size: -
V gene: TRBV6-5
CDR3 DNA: TGTGCCAGCAGTAAGCCCGATAGCGGGCAGGGCTACACCTTC
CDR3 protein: CASSKPDSGQGYTF

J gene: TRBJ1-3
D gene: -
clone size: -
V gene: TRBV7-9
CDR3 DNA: TGTGCCAGCAGCCCCCCGGGGGGATCAGCAGGAAACACCATATATTTT
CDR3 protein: CASSPPGGSAGNTIYF

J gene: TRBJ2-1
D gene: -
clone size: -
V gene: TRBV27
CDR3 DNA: TGTGCCAGCAGTTCTACGGACTGGAGCTCCTACAATGAGCAGTTCTTC
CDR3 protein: CASSSTDWSSYNEQFF

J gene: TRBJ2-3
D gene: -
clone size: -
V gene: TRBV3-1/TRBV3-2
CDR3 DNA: TGTGCCAGCAGCGCGTGGACAAGGAATGATACGCAGTATTTT
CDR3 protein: CASSAWTRNDTQYF

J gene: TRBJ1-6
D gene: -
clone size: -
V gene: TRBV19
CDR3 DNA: TGTGCCAGCTCGGACGCCGCAGGAGGACCCCTCCACTTT
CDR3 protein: CASSDAAGGPLHF

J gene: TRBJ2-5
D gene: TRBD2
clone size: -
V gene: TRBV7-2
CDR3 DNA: TGTGCCAGCAGCTCTACTAGCGTCCCAGAGACCCAGTACTTC
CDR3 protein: CASSSTSVPETQYF

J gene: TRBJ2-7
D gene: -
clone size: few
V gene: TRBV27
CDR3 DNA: TGTGCCAACTCACAGGGCCACGAGCAGTACTTC
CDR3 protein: CANSQGHEQYF

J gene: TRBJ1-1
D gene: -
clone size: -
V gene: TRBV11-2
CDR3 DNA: TGTGCCAGCAGCTTAGTGGTCGGACTAGGGGGAACCGCTGAAGCTTTCTTT
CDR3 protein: CASSLVVGLGGTAEAFF

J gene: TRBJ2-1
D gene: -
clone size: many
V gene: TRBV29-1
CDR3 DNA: TGCAGCGTGGACCTACCGGGACACGGATACAATGAGCAGTTCTTC
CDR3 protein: CSVDLPGHGYNEQFF

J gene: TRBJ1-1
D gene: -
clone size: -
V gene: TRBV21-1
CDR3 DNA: TGTGCCAGCAGCAAAGACAGGGGATTAACTGAAGCTTTCTTT
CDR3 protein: CASSKDRGLTEAFF

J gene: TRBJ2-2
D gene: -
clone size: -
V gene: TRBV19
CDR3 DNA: TGTGCCAGTAGACCGGGACAAAACACCGGGGAGCTGTTTTTT
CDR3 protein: CASRPGQNTGELFF

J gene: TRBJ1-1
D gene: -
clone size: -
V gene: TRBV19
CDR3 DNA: TGTGCCAGTACCTCGGACAGGAACACTGAAGCTTTCTTT
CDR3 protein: CASTSDRNTEAFF

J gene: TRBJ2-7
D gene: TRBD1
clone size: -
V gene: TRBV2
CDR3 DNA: TGTGCCAGCATTGGACAGGGGAGTGAGCAGTACTTC
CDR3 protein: CASIGQGSEQYF

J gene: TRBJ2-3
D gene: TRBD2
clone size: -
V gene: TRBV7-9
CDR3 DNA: TGTGCCAGCAGCTTAGGGGCTAGCGGACCGATCACAGATACGCAGTATTTT
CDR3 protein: CASSLGASGPITDTQYF

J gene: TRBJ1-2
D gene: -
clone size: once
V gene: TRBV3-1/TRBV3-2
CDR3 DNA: TGTGCCAGCAGCCAAGGTGGGTCAGGGGATGGCTACACCTTC
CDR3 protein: CASSQGGSGDGYTF

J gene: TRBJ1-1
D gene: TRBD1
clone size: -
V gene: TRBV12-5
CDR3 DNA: TGTGCTAGTGGTTTGGTACAGGGGGCGCTGGACACTGAAGCTTTCTTT
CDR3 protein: CASGLVQGALDTEAFF

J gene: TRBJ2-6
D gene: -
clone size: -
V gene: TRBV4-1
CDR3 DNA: TGCGCCAGCAGCACCGGGAACACCGGGGCCAACGTCCTGACTTTC
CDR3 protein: CASSTGNTGANVLTF

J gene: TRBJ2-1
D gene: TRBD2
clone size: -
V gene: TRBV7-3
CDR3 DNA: TGTGCCAGCAGCTCAGGGGCGGGAGGTGAGCAGTTCTTC
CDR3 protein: CASSSGAGGEQFF

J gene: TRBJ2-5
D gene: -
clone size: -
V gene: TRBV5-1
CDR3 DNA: TGCGCCAGCAGCTCTCATCCCCGACAGCAAGGGGAGACCCAGTACTTC
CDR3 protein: CASSSHPRQQGETQYF

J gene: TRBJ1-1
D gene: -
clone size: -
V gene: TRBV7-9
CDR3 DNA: TGTGCCAGCAGCTTAGCGGGGGCGGGTACTGAAGCTTTCTTT
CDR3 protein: CASSLAGAGTEAFF

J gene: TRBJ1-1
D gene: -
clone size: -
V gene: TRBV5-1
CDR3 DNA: TGCGCCAGCAGCTTAGGGAGCACTGAAGCTTTCTTT
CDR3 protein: CASSLGSTEAFF

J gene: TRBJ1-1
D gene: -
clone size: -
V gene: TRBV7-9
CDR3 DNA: TGTGCCAGCAGCTTAGCGAGGACAGATATGCTTAACACTGAAGCTTTCTTT
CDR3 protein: CASSLARTDMLNTEAFF

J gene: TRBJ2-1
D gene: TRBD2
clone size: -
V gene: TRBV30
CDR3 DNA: TGTGCCTGGAGTCCCTCGGGACTAGCGGTCTACAATGAGCAGTTCTTC
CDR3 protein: CAWSPSGLAVYNEQFF

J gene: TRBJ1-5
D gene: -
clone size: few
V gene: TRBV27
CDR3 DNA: TGTGCCAGCAGTCCTCGACACGTTTGGCAGCCCCAGCATTTT
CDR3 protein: CASSPRHVWQPQHF

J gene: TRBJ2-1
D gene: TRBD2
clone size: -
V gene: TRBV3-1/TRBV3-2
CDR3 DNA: TGTGCCAGCAGCCGACTAGCGGGAGGGAACAATGAGCAGTTCTTC
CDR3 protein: CASSRLAGGNNEQFF

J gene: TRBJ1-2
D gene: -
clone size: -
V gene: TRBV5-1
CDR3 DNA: TGCGCCAGCAGCCCCCCGGACAGCGGATCCTATGGCTACACCTTC
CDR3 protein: CASSPPDSGSYGYTF

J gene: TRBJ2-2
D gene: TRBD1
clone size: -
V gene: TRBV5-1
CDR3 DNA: TGCGCCAGCAGCTTGGAGTTTGGGACAGGGACCACCGGGGAGCTGTTTTTT
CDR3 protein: CASSLEFGTGTTGELFF